Following are 30 T cell receptor beta chains from one sample sequenced in a study of OX40 agonist ivuxolimab in advanced cancers. Library prep was done by the immunoSEQ multiplex PCR assay. The table was pulled from immuneACCESS by TCRdb, which kept in-frame rearrangements only. Such tables lose some clones; where checked, under half of the loss comes from unresolved V genes, and the rest has no known cause. For this sample the table gives tens of thousands of clones, of which approximately 80% were detected only once. Approximately 6.8% of the sample is held by the ten biggest clonotypes. This sample comprised CD4+ or CD8+ T cells sorted from blood, obtained in a trial of the OX40 agonist ivuxolimab. The source is an adult with an advanced solid tumor such as melanoma, head and neck, liver or kidney cancer.

On this clone itself: This sample also contains other DNA sequences that code for the same CDR3. The chain uses TRBV11-2 and TRBJ1-3; D not certain. CDR1 is SGHAT and CDR2 is FQNNGV in the germline V gene. This CDR3 region has 14 residues. The V end was cut by 5 bases, the J end by 4 bases, with 12 bases between. The CDR3 reads CASSLSGWGNTIYF. As DNA, the CDR3 is TGTGCCAGCAGCCTAAGTGGGTGGGGAAACACCATATATTTT.

This clone was seen more than once but under ten times. This chain uses TRBV29-1 with TRBJ1-1, with D possibly matching TRBD1 (5 bases). This CDR3 is built from 12 residues. V shed 7 bases and J shed 1 base, with 10 bases lying between them. Germline CDR1 is SQVTM and CDR2 is ANQGSEA. The CDR3 sequence: CSAGRANTEAFF. The CDR3 nucleotides read TGCAGCGCCGGCAGGGCGAACACTGAAGCTTTCTTT.

This clone has a handful of counts. V is TRBV11-2 and J is TRBJ1-2, with 7 bases identical to TRBD1. This CDR3 has 14 amino acids. The germline V gene encodes CDR1 SGHAT and CDR2 FQNNGV. With V trimmed by 5 bases and J by 7 bases, 10 bases remained unmatched. The CDR3 here is CASSPVSWTGGYTF. DNA for the CDR3: TGTGCCAGCAGCCCCGTCTCTTGGACAGGTGGCTACACCTTC.

The CDR3 DNA is TGTGCCACCAGCAGAGATCTCGTTGGGGGGGCCAACGTCCTGACTTTC. Translating it yields CATSRDLVGGANVLTF. The chain is built from TRBV15 and TRBJ2-6; D not resolved. The CDR3 spans 16 residues. Trimming stripped 0 bases from V and 4 bases from J, with 10 bases between. Germline CDR1 LNHNV, CDR2 YYDKDF (reference sequence).

This rearrangement joins TRBV7-5 to TRBJ1-2; the D call TRBD1 from the table was never checked on the DNA. TRBV7-5 is labeled a pseudogene. This CDR3 has 15 residues. CDR3 in amino acids: CVRSLRQTANYGYTF. The CDR3 DNA reads as TGTGTCAGAAGCCTCCGACAGACGGCCAACTATGGCTACACCTTC.

The rearrangement links TRBV5-1 to TRBJ2-7; 8 bases line up with TRBD1. Trimming at V came to 4 bases and at J to 9 bases, leaving 15 bases not matched to a gene. The CDR3 spans 15 residues. CDR1 and CDR2 (germline): SGHRS, YFSETQ. The chain's CDR3 is CASSTGQGQSTGQYF. CDR3 coding DNA: TGCGCCAGCAGCACTGGACAGGGCCAGTCCACAGGGCAGTACTTC.

The chain couples TRBV9 to TRBJ1-2; D gene unclear. CDR3 length: 12 residues. With 1 base removed from V and 8 bases from J, the gap between germline ends came to 9 bases. CDR1 is SGDLS and CDR2 is YYNGEE in the germline V gene. In DNA form, the CDR3 reads TGTGCCAGCAGCGTAAATCGGGGAGGCTACACCTTC. This encodes CASSVNRGGYTF.

The rearrangement links TRBV6-6 to TRBJ2-7; no reliable D call. Germline V gene data show CDR1 as MNHNY and CDR2 as SVGAGI (reference sequence). V was clipped by 5 bases and J by 3 bases, with 14 bases between them. This CDR3 region has 14 residues. The CDR3 spells CASSTVTSYYEQYF. The CDR3 DNA follows: TGTGCCAGCAGTACCGTGACGTCCTACTACGAGCAGTACTTC.

The J gene is TRBJ1-5, the V gene TRBV12-5; TRBD1 matches 9 bases. This CDR3 has 13 residues. Germline V gene data show CDR1 as LGHNT and CDR2 as FRNRAP. V shed 4 bases and J 5 bases; nucleotides not matched to a gene: 0. As DNA, the CDR3 is TGTGCTAGTGGTTGGGACAGGGATCAGCCCCAGCATTTT. This encodes CASGWDRDQPQHF.

This clone occurred a few times. The V call is TRBV15, the J call TRBJ2-7, with D hard to call. Trimming pared 6 bases from V and 6 bases from J, leaving 18 bases between. CDR1 is LNHNV and CDR2 is YYDKDF in the germline V gene (reference sequence). This CDR3 region has 14 residues. The CDR3 region is CATSTGAPQLEQYF. The CDR3 DNA sequence: TGTGCCACCAGTACCGGCGCACCTCAGCTCGAGCAGTACTTC.

The chain has TRBV11-2 and TRBJ1-5, with 8 bases matching TRBD1. Germline-derived CDR1 and CDR2 are SGHAT and FQNNGV. Trimming took 5 bases from V and 9 from J; bases not matched to a gene: 3. The CDR3 runs 12 residues. In DNA, the CDR3 is TGTGCCAGCAGCGTTGGACAGGGGCCCCAGCATTTT. The encoded protein is CASSVGQGPQHF.

This chain uses TRBV30 with TRBJ2-7; 8 bases are shared with TRBD1. The CDR3 sequence is 15 residues long. J lost 5 bases, V lost 0 bases, and 9 bases had no gene match. Germline CDR1 is GTSNPN and CDR2 is SVGIG (reference sequence). CDR3: CAWSVRATGVDEQYF. DNA of the CDR3: TGTGCCTGGAGTGTTAGGGCGACAGGGGTGGACGAGCAGTACTTC.

V and J are TRBV19 and TRBJ1-4, with no clear D. Trimming removed 8 bases from V and 4 bases from J, with 14 bases in between. The germline V gene encodes CDR1 LNHDA and CDR2 SQIVND (reference sequence). The CDR3 runs to 14 residues. The CDR3 spells CASGPFINNEKLFF. CDR3 coding DNA: TGTGCCAGTGGTCCATTTATAAATAATGAAAAACTGTTTTTT.

The genes are TRBV19 and TRBJ1-2; D is ambiguous. V lost 3 bases and J 4 bases, leaving 9 bases between the germline ends. Germline V CDR1 and CDR2: LNHDA, SQIVND (reference sequence). This CDR3 comprises 13 residues. CDR3 region: CASSMQERYGYTF. The DNA of the CDR3 is TGTGCCAGTAGTATGCAGGAGCGCTATGGCTACACCTTC.

This clone showed up just once. The chain combines TRBV2 with TRBJ2-5, with 13 positions matching TRBD2. The junction had 10 bases not matched to a gene; V was cut back by 4 bases and J by 5 bases. The CDR3 consists of 17 residues. The V gene's germline CDR1 is SNHLY and CDR2 FYNNEI. CDR3 amino acids: CASSGTSGGPFEETQYF. DNA of the CDR3: TGTGCCAGCAGTGGGACTAGCGGGGGTCCCTTTGAGGAGACCCAGTACTTC.

V gene TRBV5-1 combines with J gene TRBJ2-7; the match to TRBD2 covers 7 bases. J was trimmed by 11 bases and V by 4 bases; bases with no gene match: 24. Germline CDR1 reads SGHRS; CDR2 reads YFSETQ. The length of the CDR3 is 17 residues. The CDR3 spells CASSPLPPGDSGTHEYF. CDR3 nucleotide sequence: TGCGCCAGCAGCCCGCTACCCCCCGGAGACAGCGGGACTCATGAGTACTTC.

Note on this clone: One end of the junction is discordant with germline, which a read error may explain. CDR3 in DNA: TGTGCCAGCAGCCGTGACTCCCACAATGAGCAGTTCTTC. Its translation is CASSRDSHNEQFF. The chain employs TRBV11-3 and TRBJ2-1; D unclear. Germline V CDR1 and CDR2: SGHNT, YENEEA. CDR3 length: 13 amino acids.

The chain couples TRBV2 to TRBJ2-5; D remains ambiguous. V shed 4 bases and J shed 0 bases, with 12 bases lying between them. Per the germline V gene, CDR1 is SNHLY and CDR2 is FYNNEI. The CDR3 extends over 15 amino acids. The CDR3 is CASSATAMYQETQYF. CDR3 bases: TGTGCCAGCAGTGCAACGGCGATGTACCAAGAGACCCAGTACTTC. The variable domain in full, with the rest retrieved from reference TRBV2 and TRBJ2-5, is EPEVTQTPSHQVTQMGQEVILRCVPISNHLYFYWYRQILGQKVEFLVSFYNNEISEKSEIFDDQFSVERPDGSNFTLKIRSTKLEDSAMYFCASSATAMYQETQYFGPGTRLLVL.

The chain is built from TRBV6-5 and TRBJ1-1; the D is unclear. Germline V gives CDR1 MNHEY, CDR2 SVGAGI. The V end lost 4 bases, the J end lost 0 bases, and 9 bases lay between the germline ends. The length of the CDR3 is 14 residues. In DNA form, the CDR3 reads TGTGCCAGCAGTTCTCGGACCCTGAACACTGAAGCTTTCTTT. This translates into CASSSRTLNTEAFF.

This clone was detected a few times. V and J are TRBV2 and TRBJ2-1; D possibly corresponds to TRBD2 (6 bases). The CDR3 runs to 14 residues. V was clipped by 3 bases and J by 7 bases, with 13 bases between them. Germline assignment: CDR1 SNHLY and CDR2 FYNNEI. In DNA form, the CDR3 reads TGTGCCAGCAGTGAGTCTAGCGTACAGAATGAGCAGTTCTTC. This sequence encodes CASSESSVQNEQFF.

This clone has only one observation. Germline and junction disagree at one end, which may indicate a read error. J is TRBJ2-3 and V is TRBV19; 10 positions match TRBD2. CDR3 length: 16 amino acids. The germline V gene has CDR1 LNHDA and CDR2 SQIVND (reference sequence). The CDR3 region has the DNA TGTGCCAGTCGTATAAAAGCGGGAGGGAGCACAGATACGCAGTATTTT. It specifies CASRIKAGGSTDTQYF.

This clone has a handful of counts. The chain links TRBV4-1 to TRBJ2-4; D possibly corresponds to TRBD2 (7 bases). Germline V gene sequence: CDR1 MGHRA, CDR2 YSYEKL. Trimming stripped 4 bases from V and 0 bases from J, with 25 bases between. The CDR3 extends over 20 amino acids. The CDR3: CASSPRLGGRVIIAKNIQYF. The DNA of the CDR3 is TGCGCCAGCAGCCCCCGTTTGGGGGGGCGCGTTATAATAGCCAAAAACATTCAGTACTTC.

This chain joins TRBV29-1 and TRBJ1-2; 8 bases are shared with TRBD1. Germline-derived CDR1 and CDR2 are SQVTM and ANQGSEA. The V segment lost 7 bases and the J segment 7 bases; nucleotides outside the gene matches: 8. There are 12 residues in the CDR3. The CDR3 is CSGAGTGGGYTF. As DNA, the CDR3 is TGCAGCGGCGCCGGGACAGGAGGTGGCTACACCTTC.

The chain carries TRBV6-1 and TRBJ2-7; TRBD1 is a possible D gene (5 bases). The CDR3 covers 14 residues. With 8 bases removed from V and 4 bases from J, the gap between germline ends came to 18 bases. Germline V CDR1 and CDR2: MNHNS, SASEGT. CDR3 coding DNA: TGTGCCAGCTCAGAACCCCCAGGGCCTTACGAGCAGTACTTC. Translating gives CASSEPPGPYEQYF.

There are a few counts of this clone. The gene calls are TRBV19 and TRBJ2-3; D unclear. Germline V CDR1 and CDR2: LNHDA, SQIVND (reference sequence). Trimming removed 1 base at V and 4 bases at J, with 9 bases between. The CDR3 is 14 amino acids. The CDR3 nucleotides are TGTGCCAGTAGTATAGGAAGGGATCCAGATACGCAGTATTTT. As protein: CASSIGRDPDTQYF.

The chain is built from TRBV30 and TRBJ1-5; tentatively, D is TRBD1 (5 bases). V was pared by 0 bases and J by 3 bases, with 6 bases between. CDR3 length equals 13 residues. CDR1 is GTSNPN, CDR2 SVGIG, per germline (reference sequence). For the CDR3, the DNA is TGTGCCTGGAGTGTGGACATCAATCAGCCCCAGCATTTT. This gives the protein CAWSVDINQPQHF. Using reference TRBV30 and TRBJ1-5 for the parts outside the CDR3, the full variable domain is SQTIHQWPATLVQPVGSPLSLECTVEGTSNPNLYWYRQAAGRGLQLLFYSVGIGQISSEVPQNLSASRPQDRQFILSSKKLLLSDSGFYLCAWSVDINQPQHFGDGTRLSIL.

This sequence joins TRBV19 and TRBJ1-1; TRBD1 matches 8 bases. Looked up from germline, CDR1 is LNHDA and CDR2 is SQIVND (reference sequence). The J segment lost 4 bases and the V segment lost 9 bases, leaving 10 bases of the junction unmatched. The CDR3 runs to 14 residues. CDR3 residues: CASKPGQASTEAFF. The CDR3 DNA sequence: TGTGCCAGCAAGCCGGGACAGGCCTCCACTGAAGCTTTCTTT.

The chain links TRBV6-6 to TRBJ2-2; TRBD2 might be the D (6 bases). This CDR3 comprises 14 residues. V lost 5 bases and J 8 bases, leaving 15 bases between the germline ends. Germline CDR1 is MNHNY and CDR2 is SVGAGI (reference sequence). The CDR3 is CASSPTRKAGELFF. The CDR3 DNA sequence: TGTGCCAGCAGTCCGACTAGAAAAGCTGGGGAGCTGTTTTTT.

V gene TRBV29-1 combines with J gene TRBJ2-1; a possible D gene is TRBD1 (6 bases). From germline, CDR1 is SQVTM and CDR2 ANQGSEA. The CDR3 contains 14 residues. V shed 3 bases and J shed 8 bases, with 17 bases lying between them. Written as DNA, the CDR3 is TGCAGCGTTGATTTGCCAGGGGCAGGCTATGAGCAGTTCTTC. The encoded protein is CSVDLPGAGYEQFF.

The chain uses TRBV5-4 and TRBJ2-2, with 7 bases matching TRBD1. Germline values: CDR1 SGHNT, CDR2 YYREEE (reference sequence). The V segment lost 1 base and the J segment 3 bases; nucleotides outside the gene matches: 9. There are 17 residues in the CDR3. This CDR3 reads CASSLRTGAYYTGELFF. The CDR3 DNA follows: TGTGCCAGCAGCTTGCGTACAGGGGCCTACTACACCGGGGAGCTGTTTTTT.